This TCR beta chain was identified in a study of blood T cells in healthy people across ages. V shed 3 bases and J shed 4 bases, with 5 bases lying between them. The V gene's germline CDR1 is WSHSY and CDR2 SAAADI. The length of the CDR3 is 12 residues. PCR was performed a second time for about 7 to 12 cycles using a sample-barcoded 5' primer and a J-beta primer mix. Every cDNA molecule bore a tag from a template-switch adaptor containing 12 random nucleotides. TCRdb analysed the 5' RACE reads with MiXCR anew, one entry per CDR3 protein. The sample has some 760,000 distinct CDR3 sequences, roughly 25% seen once. This clonotype appeared a few times. Isolation of PBMCs gave at least 7 million cells per sample. Another study also made use of these data, one on T cells of mothers and their children. From that report: With the M1S primer of the second PCR, sample barcodes and 2-4 random nucleotides were added. The study obtained over 9 million TCR beta CDR3 reads per mother and 3 million to 3.5 million per child.

The receptor was isolated from a boy aged 10-17 years in good health. The rearrangement links TRBV10-2 to TRBJ2-3; D remains unclear. The sequencing input was blood. The CDR3 region is CASSDTADTQYF. The CDR3 DNA sequence: TGCGCCAGCAGTGATACCGCAGATACGCAGTATTTT.